This entry lists 14 T cell receptor beta chains sequenced from one sample in a study. Treg sorting used a CD4+CD25+CD127-/low gate. MiXCR, applied by TCRdb to the 5' RACE reads, yields one record per CDR3 protein. Among about 42,000 distinct CDR3 sequences listed, less than 25% were seen once. The sequencing sample was made of Tregs sorted from blood. The receptors here all came from a female donor with breast cancer.

This clonotype was recorded a few times. The chain has TRBV7-9 and TRBJ2-1; 12 bases are a match to TRBD2. CDR3 size: 15 residues. Germline loops: CDR1 SEHNR, CDR2 FQNEAQ (reference sequence). The junction had 3 bases not matched to a gene; V was cut back by 5 bases and J by 4 bases. The CDR3 protein is CASSPGLAGYNEQFF. As DNA, the CDR3 is TGTGCCAGCAGCCCGGGACTAGCGGGTTACAATGAGCAGTTCTTC.

This clonotype was detected a few times. The DNA for the CDR3 is TGCAGTGCTCGTGGACTAGCGGGAGATGTCTACAATGAGCAGTTCTTC. Translated, it gives CSARGLAGDVYNEQFF. The chain combines TRBV20-1 with TRBJ2-1, with TRBD2 matching 13 bases. V lost 5 bases, J lost 3 bases, and 7 bases stayed unmatched. This CDR3 has 16 residues. In germline, CDR1 is DFQATT, CDR2 SNEGSKA (reference sequence).

This clonotype was seen repeatedly, ten times or more. V is TRBV6-1 and J is TRBJ2-2; maybe TRBD2 (5 bases). V lost 6 bases to trimming and J lost 1 base, with 18 bases between them. From germline, CDR1 is MNHNS and CDR2 SASEGT. The CDR3 length is 17 residues. CDR3 residues: CASRAMMDGMNTGELFF. The CDR3 DNA sequence: TGTGCCAGCAGAGCCATGATGGACGGGATGAACACCGGGGAGCTGTTTTTT.

On this clonotype itself: One end of the junction varies from germline; a read error may be responsible. V gene TRBV7-3 combines with J gene TRBJ2-7; TRBD1 is a possible D gene (6 bases). CDR1 SGHTA and CDR2 FQGTGA come from the germline V gene. The CDR3 is 14 residues long. The CDR3 protein is CTSSSNGGRDEQYF. CDR3 nucleotide sequence: TGTACCAGCAGCTCCAATGGGGGCCGCGACGAGCAGTACTTC.

Only a few counts were recorded for this clonotype. The chain couples TRBV12-5 to TRBJ1-1, with a tentative D call TRBD1 (5 bases). The CDR3 length is 13 residues. Per germline, CDR1 LGHNT and CDR2 FRNRAP. Trimming took off 6 bases at V and 0 bases at J, with 8 bases between the two ends. CDR3 sequence (DNA): TGTGCTAGTGGAACGGGACTGAACACTGAAGCTTTCTTT. Protein sequence: CASGTGLNTEAFF.

This clonotype was counted a few times. This may arise from a read error, as a much more abundant clone is one base away. V is TRBV27 and J is TRBJ2-7, with D perhaps matching TRBD1 or TRBD2 (5 bases each). CDR1 is MNHEY, CDR2 SMNVEV, per germline (reference sequence). Trimming took 5 bases from V and 2 from J, leaving 19 bases between them. The length of the CDR3 is 16 residues. This CDR3 reads CASSPGTQGGPYEQYF. For the CDR3, the DNA is TGTGCCAGCAGTCCCGGGACCCAAGGAGGCCCCTACGAGCAGTACTTC.

This clonotype occurred a few times. The chain links TRBV27 to TRBJ2-4; no clear D. The CDR3 consists of 14 residues. CDR1 and CDR2 from the germline V gene are MNHEY and SMNVEV (reference sequence). The V and J ends lost 7 bases and 9 bases respectively, with 19 bases between them. The CDR3 loop reads CASTPKTGPGIQYF. The CDR3 DNA reads TGTGCCAGCACGCCCAAGACCGGCCCGGGCATTCAGTACTTC.

This clonotype was found a few times. The chain recombines TRBV7-2 with TRBJ1-5; tentatively, D is TRBD1 (5 bases). In germline, CDR1 is SGHTA, CDR2 FQGNSA. The V and J ends lost 5 bases and 5 bases respectively, with 16 bases between them. The CDR3 length is 15 residues. For the CDR3, the DNA is TGTGCCAGCAGCCCCAAGGCAGGGACCTATCAGCCCCAGCATTTT. Amino acid sequence: CASSPKAGTYQPQHF. Using reference TRBV7-2 and TRBJ1-5 for the parts outside the CDR3, the full variable domain is GAGVSQSPSNKVTEKGKDVELRCDPISGHTALYWYRQSLGQGLEFLIYFQGNSAPDKSGLPSDRFSAERTGGSVSTLTIQRTQQEDSAVYLCASSPKAGTYQPQHFGDGTRLSIL.

This sequence joins TRBV5-5 and TRBJ1-2; D remains ambiguous. V lost 4 bases and J lost 5, with 15 bases in between. Germline loops: CDR1 SGHKS, CDR2 YYEKEE (reference sequence). This CDR3 spans 14 amino acids. CDR3 nucleotides: TGTGCCAGCAGCAATATGTACATCGAGTATGGCTACACCTTC. As protein: CASSNMYIEYGYTF.

This clonotype was found many times. J is TRBJ2-5 and V is TRBV2; 9 nucleotides agree with TRBD2. The CDR3 is 14 residues long. Looked up from germline, CDR1 is SNHLY and CDR2 is FYNNEI. The J segment lost 4 bases and the V segment lost 6 bases, leaving 6 bases of the junction unmatched. Here the CDR3 reads CASSRTSAAETQYF. For the CDR3, the DNA is TGTGCCAGCAGCCGGACTAGCGCCGCAGAGACCCAGTACTTC.

In its sample, this clonotype was seen many times. J is TRBJ2-1 and V is TRBV7-3, with 7 bases identical to TRBD2. This CDR3 region has 15 residues. V shed 5 bases, J shed 2 bases, and the junction held 6 bases outside the gene matches. CDR1 and CDR2 (germline): SGHTA, FQGTGA. The CDR3 protein is CASSPRGSPYNEQFF. DNA of the CDR3: TGTGCCAGCAGCCCCCGCGGGAGTCCCTACAATGAGCAGTTCTTC. The full variable domain, in which reference TRBV7-3 and TRBJ2-1 provide the parts outside the CDR3, is GAGVSQTPSNKVTEKGKYVELRCDPISGHTALYWYRQSLGQGPEFLIYFQGTGAADDSGLPNDRFFAVRPEGSVSTLKIQRTERGDSAVYLCASSPRGSPYNEQFFGPGTRLTVL.

This clonotype occurred many times. The rearrangement uses TRBV7-9 and TRBJ1-1, with TRBD1 as a possible D gene (5 bases). The V gene lost 3 bases and the J gene lost 11 bases, with 10 bases spanning the gap. The CDR3 has 11 residues. CDR1 and CDR2 (germline): SEHNR, FQNEAQ (reference sequence). This CDR3 reads CASSLGEGAFF. The CDR3 DNA reads TGTGCCAGCAGCTTGGGGGAAGGGGCTTTCTTT.

This clonotype was counted only a few times. This sequence joins TRBV6-1 and TRBJ2-2; 14 bases are shared with TRBD2. Losses at the gene ends were 4 bases for V and 1 base for J; bases not matched to a gene: 14. The CDR3 spans 21 residues. Germline-derived CDR1 and CDR2 are MNHNS and SASEGT. CDR3: CASSAIPERTSGRLNTGELFF. CDR3 DNA: TGTGCCAGCAGTGCAATCCCAGAAAGGACTAGCGGGAGGCTGAACACCGGGGAGCTGTTTTTT.

This clonotype has just a few counts. The chain uses TRBV6-5 and TRBJ2-4; D unclear. Germline values: CDR1 MNHEY, CDR2 SVGAGI. Trimming removed 2 bases at V and 4 bases at J, with 6 bases between. This CDR3 is built from 13 residues. The DNA for the CDR3 is TGTGCCAGCAGTTACAAGAGGAAAAACATTCAGTACTTC. Its protein product is CASSYKRKNIQYF.